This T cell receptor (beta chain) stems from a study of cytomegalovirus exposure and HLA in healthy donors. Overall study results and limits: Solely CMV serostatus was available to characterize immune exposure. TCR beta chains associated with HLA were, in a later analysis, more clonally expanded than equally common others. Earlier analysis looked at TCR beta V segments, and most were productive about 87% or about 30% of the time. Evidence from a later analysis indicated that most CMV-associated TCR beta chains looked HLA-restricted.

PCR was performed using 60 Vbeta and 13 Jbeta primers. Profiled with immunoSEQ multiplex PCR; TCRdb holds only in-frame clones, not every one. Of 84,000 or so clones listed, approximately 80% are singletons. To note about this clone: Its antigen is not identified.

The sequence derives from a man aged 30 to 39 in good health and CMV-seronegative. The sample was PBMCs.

The CDR3 reads CASSPATGVREKLFF. CDR3 bases: TGTGCCAGCTCACCAGCGACAGGGGTACGGGAAAAACTGTTTTTT. V usage is TRBV18 and J usage is TRBJ1-4; TRBD1 aligns across 8 bases. The CDR3 totals 15 residues. V shed 2 bases, J shed 8 bases, and the junction held 7 bases outside the gene matches. From germline, CDR1 is KGHSH and CDR2 LQKENI.